This T cell receptor beta chain was profiled in a study of regulatory T cells in long-lasting Graves disease. Study-level background: The term persistent Graves' disease signified upward of 5 years on antithyroid drugs with positive TSH receptor antibodies.

Findings and caveats of the study: A greater number of public clonotypes (approximately 2,500) was shared by persistent patients than by new patients (about 990). Persistent Graves' patients showed less TCR diversity than newly diagnosed ones. The study found TRBV28, TRBJ1-2 and TRBJ2-5 favored in persistent disease.

Through Arm-PCR of CDR3 regions and iRepertoire HTBI primers, TCR beta libraries were built. Each CDR3 protein gets one entry after TCRdb re-called the multiplex PCR reads with MiXCR. In the table there are approximately 400,000 distinct CDR3 sequences, more than 20% of which are singletons. The time point is: persistent/refractory GD, antithyroid drugs over 5 years with positive TRAb. PBMC RNA was the source of the TCR library. Deletions cut 5 bases from V and 6 bases from J, with 14 bases between. This CDR3 comprises 14 residues. As concerns this clonotype: Its target is not known.

The receptor was derived from a female donor with Graves disease. The source material was peripheral blood mononuclear cells (PBMCs), sampled when the disease was refractory, from a patient treated with antithyroid drugs. The V and J genes are TRBV12-3 or TRBV12-4 and TRBJ1-5; no reliable D call. This chain's CDR3 is CASSPGPVVQPQHF. CDR3 sequence (DNA): TGTGCCAGCAGTCCCGGGCCAGTAGTTCAGCCCCAGCATTTT.